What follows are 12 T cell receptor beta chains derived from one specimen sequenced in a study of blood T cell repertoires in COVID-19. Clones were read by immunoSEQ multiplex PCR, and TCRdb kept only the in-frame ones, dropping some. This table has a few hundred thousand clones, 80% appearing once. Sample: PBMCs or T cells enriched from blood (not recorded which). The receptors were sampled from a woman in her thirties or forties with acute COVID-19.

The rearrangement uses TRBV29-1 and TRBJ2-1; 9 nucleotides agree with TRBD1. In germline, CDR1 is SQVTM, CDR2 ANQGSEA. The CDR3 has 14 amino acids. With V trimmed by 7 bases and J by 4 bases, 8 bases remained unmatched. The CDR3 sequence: CSGGPGQGYNEQFF. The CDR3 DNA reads TGCAGCGGGGGCCCGGGACAGGGTTACAATGAGCAGTTCTTC.

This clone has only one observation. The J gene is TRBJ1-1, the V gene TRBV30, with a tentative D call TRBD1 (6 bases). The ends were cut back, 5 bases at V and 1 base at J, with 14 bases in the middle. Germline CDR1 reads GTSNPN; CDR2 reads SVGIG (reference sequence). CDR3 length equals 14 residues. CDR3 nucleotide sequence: TGTGCCTGGGCCCCCTCACAGGGGAACACTGAAGCTTTCTTT. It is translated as CAWAPSQGNTEAFF. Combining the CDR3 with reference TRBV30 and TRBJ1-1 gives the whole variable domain SQTIHQWPATLVQPVGSPLSLECTVEGTSNPNLYWYRQAAGRGLQLLFYSVGIGQISSEVPQNLSASRPQDRQFILSSKKLLLSDSGFYLCAWAPSQGNTEAFFGQGTRLTVV.

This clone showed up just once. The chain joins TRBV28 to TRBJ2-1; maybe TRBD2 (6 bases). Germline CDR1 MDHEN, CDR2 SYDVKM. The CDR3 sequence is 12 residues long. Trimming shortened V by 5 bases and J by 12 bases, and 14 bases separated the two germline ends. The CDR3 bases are TGTGCCAGCAGTGGGGGGACGAGCGGGCAGTTCTTC. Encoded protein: CASSGGTSGQFF. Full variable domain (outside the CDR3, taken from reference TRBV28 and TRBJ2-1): DVKVTQSSRYLVKRTGEKVFLECVQDMDHENMFWYRQDPGLGLRLIYFSYDVKMKEKGDIPEGYSVSREKKERFSLILESASTNQTSMYLCASSGGTSGQFFGPGTRLTVL.

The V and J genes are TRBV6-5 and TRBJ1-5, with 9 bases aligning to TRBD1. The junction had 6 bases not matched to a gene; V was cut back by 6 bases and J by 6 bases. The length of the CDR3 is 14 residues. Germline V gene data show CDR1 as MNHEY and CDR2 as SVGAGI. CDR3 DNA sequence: TGTGCCAGCAGCACTACAGGGGGCGGTCAGCCCCAGCATTTT. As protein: CASSTTGGGQPQHF.

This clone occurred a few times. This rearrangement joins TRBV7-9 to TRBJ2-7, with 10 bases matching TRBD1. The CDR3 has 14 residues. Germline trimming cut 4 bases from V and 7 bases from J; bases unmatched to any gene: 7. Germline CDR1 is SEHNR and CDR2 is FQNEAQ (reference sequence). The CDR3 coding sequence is TGTGCCAGCAGCTCCGGGACAGGGGCGTGGGAGCAGTACTTC. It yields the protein CASSSGTGAWEQYF.

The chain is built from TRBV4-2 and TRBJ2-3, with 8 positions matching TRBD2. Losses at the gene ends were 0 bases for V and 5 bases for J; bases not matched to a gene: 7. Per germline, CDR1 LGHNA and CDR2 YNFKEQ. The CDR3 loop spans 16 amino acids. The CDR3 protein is CASSQENGGAEDTQYF. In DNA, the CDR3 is TGTGCCAGCAGCCAAGAGAACGGGGGGGCCGAAGATACGCAGTATTTT.

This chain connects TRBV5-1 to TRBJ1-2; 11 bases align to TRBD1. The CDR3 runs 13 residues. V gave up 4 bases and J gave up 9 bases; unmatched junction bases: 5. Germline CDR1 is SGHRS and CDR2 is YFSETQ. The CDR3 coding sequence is TGCGCCAGCAGCATGGACAGGGGGCAAAGCTACACCTTC. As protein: CASSMDRGQSYTF. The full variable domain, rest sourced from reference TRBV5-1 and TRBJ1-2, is KAGVTQTPRYLIKTRGQQVTLSCSPISGHRSVSWYQQTPGQGLQFLFEYFSETQRNKGNFPGRFSGRQFSNSRSEMNVSTLELGDSALYLCASSMDRGQSYTFGSGTRLTVV.

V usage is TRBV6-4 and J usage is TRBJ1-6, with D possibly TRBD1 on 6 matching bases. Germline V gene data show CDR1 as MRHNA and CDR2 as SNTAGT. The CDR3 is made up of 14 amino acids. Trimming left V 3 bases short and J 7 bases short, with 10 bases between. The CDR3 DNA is TGTGCCAGCAGTGAATCAGGGGTCAATTCACCCCTCCACTTT. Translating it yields CASSESGVNSPLHF.

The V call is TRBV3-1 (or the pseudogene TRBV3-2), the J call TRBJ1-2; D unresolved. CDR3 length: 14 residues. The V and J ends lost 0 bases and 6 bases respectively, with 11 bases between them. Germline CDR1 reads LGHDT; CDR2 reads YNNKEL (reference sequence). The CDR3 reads CASSQDSQVDGYTF. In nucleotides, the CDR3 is TGTGCCAGCAGCCAAGACAGTCAGGTGGATGGCTACACCTTC.

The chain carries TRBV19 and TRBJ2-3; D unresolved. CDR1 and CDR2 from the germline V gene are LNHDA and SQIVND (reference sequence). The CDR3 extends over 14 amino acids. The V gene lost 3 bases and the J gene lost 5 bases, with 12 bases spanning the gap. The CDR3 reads CASSIASSGDTQYF. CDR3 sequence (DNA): TGTGCCAGTAGTATTGCTTCGAGTGGAGATACGCAGTATTTT.

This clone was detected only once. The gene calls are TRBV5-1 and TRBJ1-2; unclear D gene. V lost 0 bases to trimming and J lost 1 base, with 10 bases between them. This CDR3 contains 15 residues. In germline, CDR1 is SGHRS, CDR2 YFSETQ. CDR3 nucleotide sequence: TGCGCCAGCAGCTTGGAGTCAGTCTTTAACTATGGCTACACCTTC. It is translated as CASSLESVFNYGYTF. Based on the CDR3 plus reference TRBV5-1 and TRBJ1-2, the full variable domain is KAGVTQTPRYLIKTRGQQVTLSCSPISGHRSVSWYQQTPGQGLQFLFEYFSETQRNKGNFPGRFSGRQFSNSRSEMNVSTLELGDSALYLCASSLESVFNYGYTFGSGTRLTVV.

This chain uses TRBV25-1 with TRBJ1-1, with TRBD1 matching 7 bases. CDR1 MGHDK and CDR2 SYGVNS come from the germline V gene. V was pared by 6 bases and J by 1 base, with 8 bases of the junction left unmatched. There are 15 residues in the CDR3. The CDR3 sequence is CASRVGTVTNTEAFF. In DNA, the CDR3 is TGTGCCAGCAGGGTTGGGACAGTCACGAACACTGAAGCTTTCTTT.